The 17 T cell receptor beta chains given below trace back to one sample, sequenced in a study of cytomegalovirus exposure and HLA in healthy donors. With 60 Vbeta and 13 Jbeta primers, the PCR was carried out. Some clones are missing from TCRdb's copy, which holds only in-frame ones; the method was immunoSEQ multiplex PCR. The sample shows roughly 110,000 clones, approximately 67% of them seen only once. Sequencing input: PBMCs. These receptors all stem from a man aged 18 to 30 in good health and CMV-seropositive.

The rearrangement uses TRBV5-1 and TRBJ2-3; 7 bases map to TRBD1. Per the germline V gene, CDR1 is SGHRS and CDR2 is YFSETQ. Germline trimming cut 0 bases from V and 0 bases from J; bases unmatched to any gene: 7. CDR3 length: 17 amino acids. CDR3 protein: CASSLDPLQGSTDTQYF. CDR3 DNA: TGCGCCAGCAGCTTGGATCCCTTACAGGGGAGCACAGATACGCAGTATTTT.

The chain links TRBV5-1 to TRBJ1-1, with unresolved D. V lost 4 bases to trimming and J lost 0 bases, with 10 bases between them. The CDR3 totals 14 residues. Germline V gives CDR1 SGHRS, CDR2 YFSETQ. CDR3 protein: CASSETGMNTEAFF. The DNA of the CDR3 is TGCGCCAGCAGCGAAACCGGGATGAACACTGAAGCTTTCTTT.

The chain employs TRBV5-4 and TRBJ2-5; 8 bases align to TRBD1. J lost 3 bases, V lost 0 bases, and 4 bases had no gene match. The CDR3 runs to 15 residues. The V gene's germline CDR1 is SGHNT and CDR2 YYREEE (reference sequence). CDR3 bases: TGTGCCAGCAGCTTGGGTCCGACAGGGGAAGAGACCCAGTACTTC. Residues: CASSLGPTGEETQYF. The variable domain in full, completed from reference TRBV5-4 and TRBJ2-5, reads ETGVTQSPTHLIKTRGQQVTLRCSSQSGHNTVSWYQQALGQGPQFIFQYYREEENGRGNFPPRFSGLQFPNYSSELNVNALELDDSALYLCASSLGPTGEETQYFGPGTRLLVL.

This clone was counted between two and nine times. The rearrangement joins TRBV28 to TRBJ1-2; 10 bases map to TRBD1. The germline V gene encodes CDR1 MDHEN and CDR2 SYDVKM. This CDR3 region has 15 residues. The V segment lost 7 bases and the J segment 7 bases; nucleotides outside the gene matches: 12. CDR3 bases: TGTGCCAGCATCCCCCCGGGACAGGGGAGTTCTGGCTACACCTTC. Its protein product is CASIPPGQGSSGYTF.

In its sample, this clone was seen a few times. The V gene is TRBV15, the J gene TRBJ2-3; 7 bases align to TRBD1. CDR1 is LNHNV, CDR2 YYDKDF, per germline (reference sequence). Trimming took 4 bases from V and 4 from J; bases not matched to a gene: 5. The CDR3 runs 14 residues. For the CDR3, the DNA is TGTGCCACCAGCATGACAGGGCTGGCAGATACGCAGTATTTT. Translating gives CATSMTGLADTQYF. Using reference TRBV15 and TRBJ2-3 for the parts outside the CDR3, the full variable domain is DAMVIQNPRYQVTQFGKPVTLSCSQTLNHNVMYWYQQKSSQAPKLLFHYYDKDFNNEADTPDNFQSRRPNTSFCFLDIRSPGLGDTAMYLCATSMTGLADTQYFGPGTRLTVL.

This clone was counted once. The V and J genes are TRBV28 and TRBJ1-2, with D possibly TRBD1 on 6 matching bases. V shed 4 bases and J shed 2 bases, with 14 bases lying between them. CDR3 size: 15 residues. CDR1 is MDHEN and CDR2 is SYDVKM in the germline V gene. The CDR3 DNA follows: TGTGCCAGCAGTTCCTTACAGGGTCCCAACTATGGCTACACCTTC. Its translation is CASSSLQGPNYGYTF.

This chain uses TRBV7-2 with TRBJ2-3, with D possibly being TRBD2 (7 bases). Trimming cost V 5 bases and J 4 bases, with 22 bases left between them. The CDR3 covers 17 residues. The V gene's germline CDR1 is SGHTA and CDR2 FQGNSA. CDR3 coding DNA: TGTGCCAGCAGCAAAAGTTGGGCGGGGGCTTCCGCAGATACGCAGTATTTT. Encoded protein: CASSKSWAGASADTQYF.

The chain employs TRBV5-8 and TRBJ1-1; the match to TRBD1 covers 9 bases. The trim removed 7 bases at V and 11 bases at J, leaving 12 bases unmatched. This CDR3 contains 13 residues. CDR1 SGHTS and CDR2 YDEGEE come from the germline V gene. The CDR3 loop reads CASLPRQGVIAFF. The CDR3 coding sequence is TGTGCCAGCCTTCCTCGACAGGGGGTTATTGCTTTCTTT.

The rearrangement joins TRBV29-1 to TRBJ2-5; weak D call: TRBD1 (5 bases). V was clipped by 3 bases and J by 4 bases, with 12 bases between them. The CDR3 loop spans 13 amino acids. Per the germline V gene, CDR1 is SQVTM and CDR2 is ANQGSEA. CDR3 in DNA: TGCAGCGTTGAGGCCAGGGTAGGAGAGACCCAGTACTTC. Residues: CSVEARVGETQYF.

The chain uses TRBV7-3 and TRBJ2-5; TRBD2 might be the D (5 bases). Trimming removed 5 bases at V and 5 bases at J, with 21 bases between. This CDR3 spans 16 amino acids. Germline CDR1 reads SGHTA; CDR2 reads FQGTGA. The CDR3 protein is CASSPGSSISRETQYF. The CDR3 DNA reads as TGTGCCAGCAGCCCGGGGAGTAGCATTAGCAGGGAGACCCAGTACTTC.

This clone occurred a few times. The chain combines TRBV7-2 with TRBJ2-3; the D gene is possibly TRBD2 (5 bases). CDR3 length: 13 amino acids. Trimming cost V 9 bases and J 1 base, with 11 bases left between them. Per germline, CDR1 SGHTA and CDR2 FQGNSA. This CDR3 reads CASADGGTDTQYF. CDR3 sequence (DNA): TGTGCCAGTGCCGACGGGGGCACAGATACGCAGTATTTT. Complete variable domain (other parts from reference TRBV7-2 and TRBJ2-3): GAGVSQSPSNKVTEKGKDVELRCDPISGHTALYWYRQSLGQGLEFLIYFQGNSAPDKSGLPSDRFSAERTGGSVSTLTIQRTQQEDSAVYLCASADGGTDTQYFGPGTRLTVL.

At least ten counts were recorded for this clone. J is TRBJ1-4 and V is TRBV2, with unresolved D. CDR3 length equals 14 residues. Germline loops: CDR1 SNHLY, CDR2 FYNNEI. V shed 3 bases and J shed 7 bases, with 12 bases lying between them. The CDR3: CASSDEQVAEKLFF. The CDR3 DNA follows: TGTGCCAGCAGTGACGAGCAGGTTGCTGAAAAACTGTTTTTT.

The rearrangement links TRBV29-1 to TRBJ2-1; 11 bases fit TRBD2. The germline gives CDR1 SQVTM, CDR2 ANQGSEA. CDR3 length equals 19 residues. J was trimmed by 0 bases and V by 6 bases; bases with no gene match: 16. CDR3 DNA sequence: TGCAGCGTCGTAAGGAGGGTAGCGGGGGGGTTATCCTCCTACAATGAGCAGTTCTTC. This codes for CSVVRRVAGGLSSYNEQFF.

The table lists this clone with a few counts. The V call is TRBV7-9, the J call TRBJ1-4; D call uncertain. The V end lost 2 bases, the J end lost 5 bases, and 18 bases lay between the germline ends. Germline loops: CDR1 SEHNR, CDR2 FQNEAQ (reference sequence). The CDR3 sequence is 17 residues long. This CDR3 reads CASSLYVGTSGNEKLFF. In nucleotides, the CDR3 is TGTGCCAGCAGCTTATATGTAGGAACAAGCGGCAATGAAAAACTGTTTTTT.

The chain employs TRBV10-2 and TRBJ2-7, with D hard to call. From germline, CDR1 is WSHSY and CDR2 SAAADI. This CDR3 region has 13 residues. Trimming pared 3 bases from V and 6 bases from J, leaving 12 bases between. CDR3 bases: TGCGCCAGCAGTGAACCACCGGAGCGCGAGCAGTACGTC. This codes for CASSEPPEREQYV.

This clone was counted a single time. CDR3 sequence (DNA): TGTGCCACCAGCAGAGATTGGAGTAGTTCACCCCTCCACTTT. It codes for CATSRDWSSSPLHF. The rearrangement joins TRBV15 to TRBJ1-6; no definite D call. Trimming took 0 bases from V and 9 from J, leaving 9 bases between them. CDR3 size: 14 residues. Looked up from germline, CDR1 is LNHNV and CDR2 is YYDKDF (reference sequence).

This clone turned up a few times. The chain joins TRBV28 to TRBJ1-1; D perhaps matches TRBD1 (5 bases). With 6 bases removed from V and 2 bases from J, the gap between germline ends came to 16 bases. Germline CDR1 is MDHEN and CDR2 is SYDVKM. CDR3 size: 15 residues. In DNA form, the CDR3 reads TGTGCCAGCAGCACCGGAGGGGTAGCAAACACTGAAGCTTTCTTT. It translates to CASSTGGVANTEAFF. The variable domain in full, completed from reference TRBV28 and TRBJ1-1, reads DVKVTQSSRYLVKRTGEKVFLECVQDMDHENMFWYRQDPGLGLRLIYFSYDVKMKEKGDIPEGYSVSREKKERFSLILESASTNQTSMYLCASSTGGVANTEAFFGQGTRLTVV.